This entry lists 20 T cell receptor beta chains sequenced from one sample in a study of shared clonotypes between healthy human individuals (dated by TCRdb to the early 2020s). Library preparation employed the immunoSEQ multiplex PCR assay. TCRdb stores this immuneACCESS table with in-frame sequences only. Part of the clones is absent; in the studies checked, under half of the shortfall reflects unresolved V genes, and no reason is known for the rest. The sample has 110,000 or so clones on record, around 66% of them singletons. Clones ranked in the top ten supply 20% to 25% of the sample. Input material: memory CD8+ T cells sorted from blood. The cell subset or site label, as the study defines it: CD45RO+ cells pooled with CCR7-negative TemRA cells. Every receptor here comes from a woman aged 30 to 39 in good health.

This sequence joins TRBV25-1 and TRBJ1-3; D ambiguous. Trimming pared 2 bases from V and 4 bases from J, leaving 12 bases between. This CDR3 has 15 amino acids. From germline, CDR1 is MGHDK and CDR2 SYGVNS. In DNA, the CDR3 is TGTGCCAGCAGTGAAGTCGACGGCAAGGGAAACACCATATATTTT. Residues: CASSEVDGKGNTIYF.

This chain joins TRBV19 and TRBJ2-5; D may correspond to TRBD1 or TRBD2 (7 bases each). Germline V gives CDR1 LNHDA, CDR2 SQIVND (reference sequence). Trimming took off 5 bases at V and 2 bases at J, with 18 bases between the two ends. This CDR3 is 16 amino acids long. CDR3 amino acids: CASSPSRGGRQETQYF. As DNA, the CDR3 is TGTGCCAGTAGTCCGAGCAGGGGGGGGAGGCAAGAGACCCAGTACTTC.

The V call is TRBV11-2, the J call TRBJ2-3, with TRBD2 as a possible D gene (5 bases). Trimming left V 3 bases short and J 4 bases short, with 14 bases between. The length of the CDR3 is 15 residues. Looked up from germline, CDR1 is SGHAT and CDR2 is FQNNGV. The CDR3 is CASSFPEGGADTQYF. For the CDR3, the DNA is TGTGCCAGCAGCTTTCCTGAGGGTGGAGCAGATACGCAGTATTTT. Together with reference TRBV11-2 and TRBJ2-3, the CDR3 gives the full variable domain: EAGVAQSPRYKIIEKRQSVAFWCNPISGHATLYWYQQILGQGPKLLIQFQNNGVVDDSQLPKDRFSAERLKGVDSTLKIQPAKLEDSAVYLCASSFPEGGADTQYFGPGTRLTVL.

This chain uses TRBV6-6 with TRBJ1-3; D not certain. Deletions cut 6 bases from V and 1 base from J, with 1 base between. From germline, CDR1 is MNHNY and CDR2 SVGAGI (reference sequence). The length of the CDR3 is 11 residues. In nucleotides, the CDR3 is TGTGCCAGCAGGTCTGGAAACACCATATATTTT. This codes for CASRSGNTIYF.

V and J are TRBV2 and TRBJ1-2, with TRBD1 identical over 8 bases. V lost 1 base to trimming and J lost 8 bases; unmatched junction nucleotides: 6. In germline, CDR1 is SNHLY, CDR2 FYNNEI. There are 14 residues in the CDR3. CDR3: CASSEETTGEGYTF. In nucleotides, the CDR3 is TGTGCCAGCAGTGAAGAGACGACAGGGGAAGGCTACACCTTC.

CDR3 coding DNA: TGTGCCAGCAGCTTTTCAGGGACAGATACGCAGTATTTT. Its translation: CASSFSGTDTQYF. V is TRBV7-9 and J is TRBJ2-3; D might be TRBD1 (5 bases). The V gene lost 3 bases and the J gene lost 3 bases, with 7 bases spanning the gap. CDR3 length equals 13 residues. Germline V gene sequence: CDR1 SEHNR, CDR2 FQNEAQ (reference sequence).

This clone was seen only a few times. V usage is TRBV7-8 and J usage is TRBJ2-7; D is perhaps TRBD1 (6 bases). The length of the CDR3 is 14 residues. Germline-derived CDR1 and CDR2 are SGHVS and FQNEAQ. Trimming pared 4 bases from V and 0 bases from J, leaving 10 bases between. This chain's CDR3 is CASSSGTISYEQYF. In nucleotides, the CDR3 is TGTGCCAGCAGCTCGGGGACAATCTCCTACGAGCAGTACTTC.

This chain uses TRBV14 with TRBJ2-3, with 9 nucleotides matching TRBD2. The J segment lost 1 base and the V segment lost 2 bases, leaving 1 base of the junction unmatched. Germline V gene lookup returns CDR1 SGHDN and CDR2 FVKESK. The CDR3 sequence is 15 residues long. CDR3 nucleotide sequence: TGTGCCAGCAGCCAAAGACTAGCGGGCACAGATACGCAGTATTTT. It encodes CASSQRLAGTDTQYF.

The chain joins TRBV25-1 to TRBJ2-6; no reliable D call. The CDR3 is 12 amino acids. The germline V gene has CDR1 MGHDK and CDR2 SYGVNS. The V and J ends lost 4 bases and 2 bases respectively, with 0 bases between them. The CDR3 nucleotides are TGTGCCAGCAGTGCTGGGGCCAACGTCCTGACTTTC. Protein product: CASSAGANVLTF.

The J gene is TRBJ1-2, the V gene TRBV28; D is possibly TRBD1 (5 bases). Germline V gene lookup returns CDR1 MDHEN and CDR2 SYDVKM. V lost 3 bases, J lost 6 bases, and 8 bases lay in between. The CDR3 covers 12 residues. The CDR3 is CASSFQGDGYTF. The CDR3 DNA follows: TGTGCCAGCAGTTTTCAGGGTGATGGCTACACCTTC.

This chain uses TRBV28 with TRBJ1-5, with TRBD1 identical over 7 bases. The V segment lost 5 bases and the J segment 0 bases; nucleotides outside the gene matches: 10. In germline, CDR1 is MDHEN, CDR2 SYDVKM. The CDR3 runs 17 residues. In DNA form, the CDR3 reads TGTGCCAGCAGTACCCGGGAAGGGGGCTTTAGCAATCAGCCCCAGCATTTT. Translating gives CASSTREGGFSNQPQHF. The variable domain in full, with the rest retrieved from reference TRBV28 and TRBJ1-5, is DVKVTQSSRYLVKRTGEKVFLECVQDMDHENMFWYRQDPGLGLRLIYFSYDVKMKEKGDIPEGYSVSREKKERFSLILESASTNQTSMYLCASSTREGGFSNQPQHFGDGTRLSIL.

The genes are TRBV6-1 and TRBJ1-1, with a weak D call TRBD1 (6 bases). This CDR3 is 14 amino acids long. CDR1 MNHNS and CDR2 SASEGT come from the germline V gene. V shed 1 base and J shed 5 bases, with 11 bases lying between them. DNA of the CDR3: TGTGCCAGCAGTGAAGGGAGGGGGGGGACTGAAGCTTTCTTT. This gives the protein CASSEGRGGTEAFF.

The chain has TRBV4-1 and TRBJ2-7; possibly TRBD1 for D (5 bases). V was clipped by 4 bases and J by 2 bases, with 15 bases between them. This CDR3 has 15 residues. Germline V gene sequence: CDR1 MGHRA, CDR2 YSYEKL. In nucleotides, the CDR3 is TGCGCCAGCAGCCTAAGCGTCCAGGGAACCTACGAGCAGTACTTC. It codes for CASSLSVQGTYEQYF.

J is TRBJ2-6 and V is TRBV13; D might be TRBD1 or TRBD2, each matching 6 bases. The length of the CDR3 is 14 residues. V was cut by 5 bases and J by 3 bases, with 8 bases left in between. The germline V gene encodes CDR1 PRHDT and CDR2 FYEKMQ (reference sequence). The DNA of the CDR3 is TGTGCCAGCAGCGGGGGGCGTGGGGCCAACGTCCTGACTTTC. Residues: CASSGGRGANVLTF.

CDR3 sequence reads: CARTSPDTQYF. CDR3 coding DNA: TGTGCCAGGACTAGCCCAGATACGCAGTATTTT. This chain connects TRBV2 to TRBJ2-3; TRBD2 aligns across 7 bases. From germline, CDR1 is SNHLY and CDR2 FYNNEI. There are 11 residues in the CDR3. Trimming at V came to 9 bases and at J to 4 bases, leaving 1 base not matched to a gene.

The chain has TRBV20-1 and TRBJ2-3; D gene unclear. The CDR3 has 11 residues. Germline CDR1 DFQATT, CDR2 SNEGSKA (reference sequence). Trimming took 1 base from V and 12 from J, leaving 11 bases between them. The CDR3 spells CSARASGPQYF. CDR3 coding DNA: TGCAGTGCTAGAGCCTCCGGGCCACAGTATTTT.

The rearrangement links TRBV7-9 to TRBJ2-7; TRBD1 agrees at 8 bases. Germline V gene data show CDR1 as SEHNR and CDR2 as FQNEAQ (reference sequence). This CDR3 has 13 amino acids. Unmatched junction bases numbered 2, after V lost 5 bases and J lost 2 bases. CDR3 sequence: CASSPGGPYEQYF. In nucleotides, the CDR3 is TGTGCCAGCAGCCCAGGGGGCCCCTACGAGCAGTACTTC. The variable domain in full, with the rest retrieved from reference TRBV7-9 and TRBJ2-7, is DTGVSQNPRHKITKRGQNVTFRCDPISEHNRLYWYRQTLGQGPEFLTYFQNEAQLEKSRLLSDRFSAERPKGSFSTLEIQRTEQGDSAMYLCASSPGGPYEQYFGPGTRLTVT.

CDR3 region: CASSYASGSYEQYF. CDR3 in DNA: TGTGCCAGCAGTTACGCTAGCGGGAGTTACGAGCAGTACTTC. The chain is built from TRBV6-6 and TRBJ2-7; 10 bases are a match to TRBD2. The trim removed 2 bases at V and 4 bases at J, leaving 2 bases unmatched. From germline, CDR1 is MNHNY and CDR2 SVGAGI (reference sequence). The CDR3 contains 14 residues.

Many counts were recorded for this clone. At one of its ends the junction is not consistent with the germline gene, which may arise from a read error. This chain uses TRBV5-4 with TRBJ2-1; possible D gene TRBD1, 6 bases. The germline CDR1 and CDR2 sequences are SGHNT and YYREEE (reference sequence). This CDR3 region has 13 residues. This CDR3 reads CASSLLISGKGVF. CDR3 in DNA: TGTGCCAGCAGCTTGCTCATTTCCGGGAAGGGGGTCTTC.

The gene calls are TRBV5-6 and TRBJ2-7; possible D gene TRBD1, 5 bases. V shed 4 bases and J shed 4 bases, with 15 bases lying between them. There are 14 residues in the CDR3. Germline V gene lookup returns CDR1 SGHDT and CDR2 YYEEEE. CDR3 in DNA: TGTGCCAGCAGCGATGGACACGTACGATACGAGCAGTACTTC. The encoded protein is CASSDGHVRYEQYF.